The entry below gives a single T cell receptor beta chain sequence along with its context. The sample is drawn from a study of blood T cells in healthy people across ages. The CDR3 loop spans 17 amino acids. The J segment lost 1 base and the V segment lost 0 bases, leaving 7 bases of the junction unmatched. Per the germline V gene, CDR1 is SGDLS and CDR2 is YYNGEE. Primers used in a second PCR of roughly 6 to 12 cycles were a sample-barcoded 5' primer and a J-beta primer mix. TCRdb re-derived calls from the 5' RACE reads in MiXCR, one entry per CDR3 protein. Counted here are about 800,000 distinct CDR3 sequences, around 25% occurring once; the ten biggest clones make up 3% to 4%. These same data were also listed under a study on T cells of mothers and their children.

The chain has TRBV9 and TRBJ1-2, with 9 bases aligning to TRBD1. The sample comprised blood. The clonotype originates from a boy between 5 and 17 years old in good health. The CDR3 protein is CASSVEVGGQGNYGYTF. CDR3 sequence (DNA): TGTGCCAGCAGCGTAGAGGTGGGGGGACAGGGTAACTATGGCTACACCTTC.